This TCR beta chain was observed in a study of a mutant IDH1 vaccine in newly diagnosed glioma. Study information: Standard pretreatment was either radiotherapy, temozolomide, or, for most, radiochemotherapy with temozolomide. Whole-study results and caveats: Immune responses arising from the vaccine appeared in more than 90% of patients.

Sample time point: week 11, during vaccination. Every single dose of the vaccine, 300 ug of mutant IDH1 20-mer peptide, came with topical imiquimod. Newly diagnosed WHO grade 3 or 4 IDH1-mutant, ATRX-lost astrocytomas were identified in the donors. Here immunoSEQ multiplex PCR was the method, and the copy in TCRdb shows in-frame clones only, minus some. The sample has tens of thousands of clones; 91% are singletons. On this clone: Its antigen is currently unknown.

This receptor was obtained from a man in his fifties or sixties with glioma. The source was PBMCs, collected from a glioma patient whose treatment included an IDH1 peptide vaccine.

CDR3 sequence: CASSYARTGTYEQYF. Here the CDR3 DNA reads TGTGCCAGCAGCTACGCCCGGACAGGCACCTACGAGCAGTACTTC. The chain employs TRBV6-5 and TRBJ2-7; 7 bases are a match to TRBD1. This CDR3 contains 15 residues. CDR1 is MNHEY, CDR2 SVGAGI, per germline. Trimming cost V 6 bases and J 2 bases; bases outside gene matches: 10.